One sample yielded the 27 T cell receptor beta chains listed below, sequenced in a study of blood T cell repertoires in COVID-19. Sequencing was performed with immunoSEQ multiplex PCR; in TCRdb, only in-frame clones are kept and a portion is missing. This table has about 140,000 clones, over 70% appearing once. Sequenced: peripheral blood. These receptors came from a woman between 50 and 59 years old with acute or convalescent COVID-19.

This clone has more than one count but fewer than ten. CDR3 coding DNA: TGTGCCAGCTCACCAAATGGGCCGGACGAGCAGTACTTC. Protein sequence: CASSPNGPDEQYF. The rearrangement uses TRBV18 and TRBJ2-7; no clear D gene. This CDR3 spans 13 amino acids. Per germline, CDR1 KGHSH and CDR2 LQKENI. The germline V and J ends were trimmed by 2 bases and 5 bases, with 10 bases remaining between them.

This clone was counted once. This rearrangement joins TRBV11-2 to TRBJ2-7, with D hard to call. This CDR3 is 12 amino acids long. Germline lookup yields CDR1 SGHAT and CDR2 FQNNGV. V lost 2 bases to trimming and J lost 6 bases, with 8 bases between them. DNA of the CDR3: TGTGCCAGCAGCTTAAATACGGGCGAGCAGTACTTC. Translating it yields CASSLNTGEQYF. Supplemented by reference TRBV11-2 and TRBJ2-7, the full variable domain reads EAGVAQSPRYKIIEKRQSVAFWCNPISGHATLYWYQQILGQGPKLLIQFQNNGVVDDSQLPKDRFSAERLKGVDSTLKIQPAKLEDSAVYLCASSLNTGEQYFGPGTRLTVT.

Points on this clone: Other DNA sequences of this sample code for an identical CDR3. V and J are TRBV20-1 and TRBJ2-7; 7 bases are shared with TRBD2. This CDR3 has 11 residues. The ends lost 6 bases at V and 5 bases at J; junction bases unmatched: 4. Per germline, CDR1 DFQATT and CDR2 SNEGSKA (reference sequence). CDR3 amino acids: CSARSGHEQYF. CDR3 DNA sequence: TGCAGTGCACGTAGCGGGCACGAGCAGTACTTC.

The gene calls are TRBV29-1 and TRBJ2-7, with 10 positions matching TRBD1. Germline values: CDR1 SQVTM, CDR2 ANQGSEA. This CDR3 is built from 15 residues. V gave up 2 bases and J gave up 5 bases; unmatched junction bases: 9. The CDR3 coding sequence is TGCAGCGTTGAAATTACCGGGACAGGGGCAGACGAGCAGTACTTC. The encoded protein is CSVEITGTGADEQYF.

The chain couples TRBV11-3 to TRBJ2-3; TRBD2 aligns across 8 bases. Germline lookup yields CDR1 SGHNT and CDR2 YENEEA. V lost 5 bases, J lost 5 bases, and 12 bases stayed unmatched. The CDR3 is 16 amino acids. CDR3 bases: TGTGCCAGCAGCCGATCGGGACTAGGCAACGGAGATACGCAGTATTTT. Amino acids: CASSRSGLGNGDTQYF.

This clone occurred once. The V and J genes are TRBV19 and TRBJ2-3; 9 bases match TRBD2. Germline V gives CDR1 LNHDA, CDR2 SQIVND (reference sequence). This CDR3 contains 19 residues. With 5 bases clipped from V and 1 base from J, the junction kept 16 bases outside the gene matches. CDR3 region: CASSRGASGAPQGTDTQYF. In DNA form, the CDR3 reads TGTGCCAGTAGTCGAGGGGCTAGCGGGGCCCCCCAGGGCACAGATACGCAGTATTTT.

V usage is TRBV7-2 and J usage is TRBJ1-5, with D tentatively TRBD1 (6 bases). V was shortened by 6 bases and J by 4 bases, with 19 bases between the two germline ends. The CDR3 consists of 16 residues. Germline V gives CDR1 SGHTA, CDR2 FQGNSA. As DNA, the CDR3 is TGTGCCAGCAGACCCCGGGGGGCGAGTTGGAATCAGCCCCAGCATTTT. Translating it yields CASRPRGASWNQPQHF.

The V and J genes are TRBV6-5 and TRBJ2-3; 7 nucleotides line up with TRBD1. CDR1 is MNHEY and CDR2 is SVGAGI in the germline V gene. CDR3 size: 15 residues. Trimming removed 5 bases from V and 2 bases from J; junction bases left unmatched: 7. CDR3 amino acids: CASSITGALTDTQYF. The CDR3 DNA reads TGTGCCAGCAGTATCACAGGGGCTCTCACAGATACGCAGTATTTT.

The gene calls are TRBV7-8 and TRBJ2-2; 9 nucleotides agree with TRBD2. V trimming: 5 bases; J trimming: 1 base; junction bases outside the gene matches: 5. The CDR3 consists of 16 residues. Germline V gene data show CDR1 as SGHVS and CDR2 as FQNEAQ. In DNA form, the CDR3 reads TGTGCCAGCAGCCCGAGCGGGGGGTGGAACACCGGGGAGCTGTTTTTT. Amino acid sequence: CASSPSGGWNTGELFF.

The chain recombines TRBV7-9 with TRBJ2-1, with a weak D call TRBD1 (5 bases). CDR1 SEHNR and CDR2 FQNEAQ come from the germline V gene (reference sequence). The CDR3 is made up of 14 amino acids. The V gene lost 2 bases and the J gene lost 7 bases, with 12 bases spanning the gap. DNA of the CDR3: TGTGCCAGCAGCTTAAACAAGGGGATGAATGAGCAGTTCTTC. Translation: CASSLNKGMNEQFF. The full variable domain, rest sourced from reference TRBV7-9 and TRBJ2-1, is DTGVSQNPRHKITKRGQNVTFRCDPISEHNRLYWYRQTLGQGPEFLTYFQNEAQLEKSRLLSDRFSAERPKGSFSTLEIQRTEQGDSAMYLCASSLNKGMNEQFFGPGTRLTVL.

The rearrangement joins TRBV10-3 to TRBJ1-4; 7 positions agree with TRBD1. V lost 6 bases to trimming and J lost 8 bases; unmatched junction nucleotides: 6. The CDR3 loop spans 13 amino acids. CDR1 is ENHRY and CDR2 is SYGVKD in the germline V gene. The CDR3 here is CAIRGGDNEKLFF. Written as DNA, the CDR3 is TGTGCCATCAGAGGGGGCGATAACGAAAAACTGTTTTTT.

The chain has TRBV7-8 and TRBJ1-2; 7 bases are a match to TRBD1. Germline CDR1 is SGHVS and CDR2 is FQNEAQ. The length of the CDR3 is 15 residues. Trimming took 5 bases from V and 8 from J; bases not matched to a gene: 14. The CDR3 nucleotides are TGTGCCAGCAGCCCTGGAACGACAGGGAAGAAGGGCTACACCTTC. Its translation is CASSPGTTGKKGYTF.

The chain joins TRBV27 to TRBJ1-5; D might be TRBD1 (5 bases). Trimming removed 1 base from V and 10 bases from J, with 14 bases in between. Germline V CDR1 and CDR2: MNHEY, SMNVEV (reference sequence). The CDR3 length is 14 residues. The CDR3 region is CASSLWGGGLPQHF. For the CDR3, the DNA is TGTGCCAGCAGTTTATGGGGCGGAGGGTTACCCCAGCATTTT.

The chain employs TRBV28 and TRBJ2-1, with D possibly matching TRBD2 (6 bases). This CDR3 comprises 15 residues. V lost 10 bases, J lost 5 bases, and 21 bases lay in between. The germline CDR1 and CDR2 sequences are MDHEN and SYDVKM. This chain's CDR3 is CAIFARGTVNNEQFF. Here the CDR3 DNA reads TGTGCCATCTTCGCCCGCGGGACCGTGAACAATGAGCAGTTCTTC.

The chain carries TRBV5-1 and TRBJ2-1, with 10 bases that match TRBD2. The V gene's germline CDR1 is SGHRS and CDR2 YFSETQ. Losses at the gene ends were 5 bases for V and 7 bases for J; bases not matched to a gene: 9. There are 15 residues in the CDR3. Here the CDR3 reads CASSKRTSGGNEQFF. In nucleotides, the CDR3 is TGCGCCAGCAGTAAAAGGACTAGCGGAGGGAATGAGCAGTTCTTC.

This chain uses TRBV9 with TRBJ2-5; D might be TRBD1 (6 bases). The CDR3 sequence is 14 residues long. V was shortened by 4 bases and J by 5 bases, with 15 bases between the two germline ends. In germline, CDR1 is SGDLS, CDR2 YYNGEE. In DNA, the CDR3 is TGTGCCAGCAGCTCCCACAGGGTTGGGGAGACCCAGTACTTC. Translated: CASSSHRVGETQYF.

V and J are TRBV4-1 and TRBJ1-5; no clear D. Germline V gives CDR1 MGHRA, CDR2 YSYEKL. V gave up 0 bases and J gave up 5 bases, with 14 bases separating them. CDR3 length: 16 residues. The CDR3 bases are TGCGCCAGCAGCCAAGATTTTGGCAGAATTTATCAGCCCCAGCATTTT. Protein sequence: CASSQDFGRIYQPQHF.

The V gene is TRBV5-6, the J gene TRBJ2-4; 7 bases are a match to TRBD1. The CDR3 has 15 amino acids. The V gene's germline CDR1 is SGHDT and CDR2 YYEEEE. J was trimmed by 3 bases and V by 4 bases; bases with no gene match: 7. The CDR3 loop is CASSRTGSGKNIQYF. The CDR3 DNA sequence: TGTGCCAGCAGCCGGACAGGTTCTGGCAAAAACATTCAGTACTTC.

V gene TRBV5-8 combines with J gene TRBJ2-7, with 7 positions matching TRBD1. Germline assignment: CDR1 SGHTS and CDR2 YDEGEE. The CDR3 runs to 16 residues. Losses at the gene ends were 0 bases for V and 7 bases for J; bases not matched to a gene: 13. Here the CDR3 reads CASSLEALTGWGEQYF. CDR3 nucleotide sequence: TGTGCCAGCAGCTTGGAAGCCTTGACAGGGTGGGGGGAGCAGTACTTC.

The rearrangement links TRBV29-1 to TRBJ2-3, with D possibly matching TRBD2 (6 bases). V lost 5 bases to trimming and J lost 2 bases, with 11 bases between them. The CDR3 runs 13 residues. Germline V gene data show CDR1 as SQVTM and CDR2 as ANQGSEA. CDR3 residues: CSVHGGVTDTQYF. In DNA, the CDR3 is TGCAGCGTTCACGGCGGGGTCACAGATACGCAGTATTTT.

The gene calls are TRBV9 and TRBJ2-4; 16 bases map to TRBD2. Germline trimming cut 4 bases from V and 1 base from J; bases unmatched to any gene: 5. Germline values: CDR1 SGDLS, CDR2 YYNGEE. The CDR3 runs 18 residues. Here the CDR3 reads CASSQGLAGGRAKNIQYF. CDR3 DNA sequence: TGTGCCAGCAGCCAGGGACTAGCGGGAGGGAGGGCCAAAAACATTCAGTACTTC.

The J gene is TRBJ1-2, the V gene TRBV15; 7 bases line up with TRBD1. Germline-derived CDR1 and CDR2 are LNHNV and YYDKDF (reference sequence). The ends lost 3 bases at V and 6 bases at J; junction bases unmatched: 7. The CDR3 runs 14 residues. CDR3 sequence reads: CATSSRGRTNGYTF. DNA for the CDR3: TGTGCCACCAGCAGCAGGGGGAGGACTAATGGCTACACCTTC.

As regards this clone: Other DNA sequences in the same sample also yield this CDR3. The V gene is TRBV19, the J gene TRBJ2-7; 9 positions agree with TRBD1. The CDR3 is made up of 15 amino acids. Germline-derived CDR1 and CDR2 are LNHDA and SQIVND (reference sequence). Trimming took 3 bases from V and 2 from J; bases not matched to a gene: 5. The CDR3, as DNA: TGTGCCAGTAGTATTCCGGGACAGGGTCCCTACGAGCAGTACTTC. Protein: CASSIPGQGPYEQYF.

V gene TRBV6-6 combines with J gene TRBJ2-7; D gene uncertain. The CDR3 spans 15 residues. CDR1 and CDR2 (germline): MNHNY, SVGAGI (reference sequence). V lost 0 bases and J lost 1, with 10 bases in between. The chain's CDR3 is CASSYSSRRSYEQYF. CDR3 sequence (DNA): TGTGCCAGCAGTTACTCGAGCCGTAGATCCTACGAGCAGTACTTC.

The V gene is TRBV5-1, the J gene TRBJ2-1, with 7 bases lining up with TRBD1. The V and J ends lost 4 bases and 8 bases, in that order; junction bases with no gene match: 15. From germline, CDR1 is SGHRS and CDR2 YFSETQ. The CDR3 loop spans 16 amino acids. The CDR3 DNA sequence: TGCGCCAGCAGCCGTATTACAGGGGTCCTGGTAGATGAGCAGTTCTTC. Its translation: CASSRITGVLVDEQFF.

The chain recombines TRBV4-2 with TRBJ2-7; 9 nucleotides match TRBD2. Looked up from germline, CDR1 is LGHNA and CDR2 is YNFKEQ. The V segment lost 2 bases and the J segment 3 bases; nucleotides outside the gene matches: 5. There are 15 residues in the CDR3. This chain's CDR3 is CASSQPTSGDYEQYF. CDR3 nucleotides: TGTGCCAGCAGCCAACCGACTAGCGGAGACTACGAGCAGTACTTC.

V gene TRBV27 combines with J gene TRBJ1-1; D perhaps matches TRBD1 (6 bases). CDR1 is MNHEY, CDR2 SMNVEV, per germline (reference sequence). V lost 5 bases to trimming and J lost 5 bases, with 21 bases between them. The CDR3 is made up of 16 amino acids. CDR3 protein: CASSPNALYRATEAFF. The CDR3 nucleotides are TGTGCCAGCAGTCCTAACGCTTTATACAGGGCGACTGAAGCTTTCTTT.